The sequence of this T cell receptor (beta chain) was determined in a study of T cells in Graves' hyperthyroidism and ophthalmopathy. General study findings and limits: Ophthalmopathy prediction by the model preceded onset by a median about 6 months. From stable hyperthyroidism, ophthalmopathy was set apart by a 13 V-J model.

The TCR beta CDR3 regions underwent amplification using RNA transcripts as the source. A set of HTBI primers served as the primers for a first-round RT-PCR of the TCR CDR3. TCRdb redid the calling of the multiplex PCR reads with MiXCR, one entry per CDR3 protein. Seen here are fewer than 600,000 distinct CDR3 sequences, 14% observed once, and the top ten hold over 11%. This clonotype was observed at least ten times. Antigen specificity is unknown. Germline loops: CDR1 SGHAT, CDR2 FQNNGV. The CDR3 spans 18 residues. V shed 0 bases and J 3 bases; nucleotides not matched to a gene: 8. V gene TRBV11-2 combines with J gene TRBJ2-1, with 10 bases fitting TRBD2. The sequence was collected from a woman aged 40-49 years with Graves' hyperthyroidism. The sample comprised blood. CDR3 sequence: CASSLDQSSGSFYNEQFF. The CDR3 nucleotides are TGTGCCAGCAGCTTAGATCAGTCTAGCGGGAGTTTCTACAATGAGCAGTTCTTC.